The present entry profiles one T cell receptor (beta chain) with its context. The germline gives CDR1 SGHAT, CDR2 FQDESV (reference sequence). CDR3 length equals 13 residues. Trimming shortened V by 2 bases and J by 3 bases, and 4 bases separated the two germline ends. The sample comes from a study of OX40 agonist ivuxolimab in advanced cancers. On the study more broadly: The group had a mean age of around 60 years, ranged from about 23 to 85, and was less than 85% male. Partial responses were recorded for three patients, including one with hepatocellular carcinoma and two with cutaneous melanoma.

Clones were sequenced by immunoSEQ multiplex PCR, and TCRdb holds only the in-frame ones, with some missing. The table shows fewer than 100,000 clones, with approximately 80% occurring only once. The rearrangement joins TRBV11-1 to TRBJ2-2; D gene ambiguous. The sequenced sample was CD4+ or CD8+ T cells sorted from blood, obtained in a trial of the OX40 agonist ivuxolimab. The TCR originated in an adult with an advanced solid tumor such as melanoma, head and neck, liver or kidney cancer. For the CDR3, the DNA is TGTGCCAGCAGCTTACAGGACACCGGGGAGCTGTTTTTT. Protein product: CASSLQDTGELFF.